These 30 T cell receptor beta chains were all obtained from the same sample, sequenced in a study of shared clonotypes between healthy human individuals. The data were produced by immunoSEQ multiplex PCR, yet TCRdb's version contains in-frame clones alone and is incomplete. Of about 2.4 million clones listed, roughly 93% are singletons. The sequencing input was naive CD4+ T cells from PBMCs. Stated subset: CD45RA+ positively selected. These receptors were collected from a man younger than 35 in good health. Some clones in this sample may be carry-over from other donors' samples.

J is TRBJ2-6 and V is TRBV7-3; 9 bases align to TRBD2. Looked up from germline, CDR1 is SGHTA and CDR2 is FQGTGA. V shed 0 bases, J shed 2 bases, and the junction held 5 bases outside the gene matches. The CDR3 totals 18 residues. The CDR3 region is CASSLTVAGVPGANVLTF. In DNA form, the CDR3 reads TGTGCCAGCAGCTTAACGGTAGCGGGAGTGCCTGGGGCCAACGTCCTGACTTTC.

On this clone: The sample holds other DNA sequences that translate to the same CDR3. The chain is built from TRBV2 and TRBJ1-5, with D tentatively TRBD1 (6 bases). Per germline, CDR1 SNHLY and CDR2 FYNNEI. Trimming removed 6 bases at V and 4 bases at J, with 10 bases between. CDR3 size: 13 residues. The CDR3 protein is CASRPDSNQPQHF. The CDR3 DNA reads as TGTGCCAGCAGGCCGGACAGTAATCAGCCCCAGCATTTT.

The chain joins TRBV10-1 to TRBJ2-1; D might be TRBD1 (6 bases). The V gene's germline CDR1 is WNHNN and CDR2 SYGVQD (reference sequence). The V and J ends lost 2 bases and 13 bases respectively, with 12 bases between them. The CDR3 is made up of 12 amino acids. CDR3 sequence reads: CASSEGDRPQFF. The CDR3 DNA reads TGCGCCAGCAGTGAGGGTGACAGGCCTCAGTTCTTC.

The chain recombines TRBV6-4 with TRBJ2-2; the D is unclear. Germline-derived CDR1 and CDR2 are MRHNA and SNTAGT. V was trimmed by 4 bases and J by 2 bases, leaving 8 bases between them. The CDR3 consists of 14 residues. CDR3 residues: CASSADQNTGELFF. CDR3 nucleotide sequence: TGTGCCAGCAGTGCGGACCAAAACACCGGGGAGCTGTTTTTT.

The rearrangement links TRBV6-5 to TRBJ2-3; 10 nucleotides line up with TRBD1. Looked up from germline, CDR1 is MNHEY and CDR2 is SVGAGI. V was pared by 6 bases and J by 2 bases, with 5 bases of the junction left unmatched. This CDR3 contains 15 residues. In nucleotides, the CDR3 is TGTGCCAGCAGCTCTGGACAGGGGGTCACAGATACGCAGTATTTT. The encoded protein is CASSSGQGVTDTQYF.

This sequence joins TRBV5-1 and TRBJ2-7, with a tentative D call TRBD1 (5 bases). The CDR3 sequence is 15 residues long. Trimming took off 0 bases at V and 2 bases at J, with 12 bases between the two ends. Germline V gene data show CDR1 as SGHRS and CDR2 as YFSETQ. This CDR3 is CASSLEQGNPYEQYF. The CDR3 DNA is TGCGCCAGCAGCTTGGAGCAGGGTAACCCCTACGAGCAGTACTTC.

CDR3 loop: CASSEGVMNTGELFF. DNA of the CDR3: TGCGCCAGCAGTGAAGGGGTCATGAACACCGGGGAGCTGTTTTTT. This chain uses TRBV10-1 with TRBJ2-2, with D perhaps matching TRBD1 (5 bases). The CDR3 runs 15 residues. Trimming shortened V by 3 bases and J by 1 base, and 9 bases separated the two germline ends. Germline CDR1 WNHNN, CDR2 SYGVQD (reference sequence).

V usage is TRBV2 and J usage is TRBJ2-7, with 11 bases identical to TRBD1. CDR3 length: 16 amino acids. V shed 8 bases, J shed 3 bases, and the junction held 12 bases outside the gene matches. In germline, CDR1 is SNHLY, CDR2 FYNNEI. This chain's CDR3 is CASSREGGTGGYEQYF. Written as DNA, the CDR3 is TGTGCCAGCTCCAGGGAGGGAGGGACAGGGGGCTACGAGCAGTACTTC.

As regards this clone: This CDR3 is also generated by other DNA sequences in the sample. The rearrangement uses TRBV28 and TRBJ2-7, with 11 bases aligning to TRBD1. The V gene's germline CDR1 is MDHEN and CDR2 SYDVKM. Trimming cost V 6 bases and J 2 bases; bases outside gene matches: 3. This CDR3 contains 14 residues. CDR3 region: CASRGQGGPYEQYF. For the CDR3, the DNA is TGTGCCAGCAGGGGACAGGGGGGCCCCTACGAGCAGTACTTC.

Written as DNA, the CDR3 is TGCGCCAGCAGCGCGGACAGGGTGGAAAAAGCTTTCTTT. Amino acids: CASSADRVEKAFF. The V call is TRBV5-1, the J call TRBJ1-1; 8 bases align to TRBD1. Looked up from germline, CDR1 is SGHRS and CDR2 is YFSETQ. Unmatched junction bases numbered 8, after V lost 4 bases and J lost 9 bases. This CDR3 comprises 13 residues.

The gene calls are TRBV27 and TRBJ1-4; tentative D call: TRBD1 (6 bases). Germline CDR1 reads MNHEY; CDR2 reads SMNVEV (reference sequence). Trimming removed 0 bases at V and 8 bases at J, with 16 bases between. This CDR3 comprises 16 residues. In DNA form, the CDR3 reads TGTGCCAGCAGTTTATCGGTGGAGGGGGAAGAAGAAAAACTGTTTTTT. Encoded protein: CASSLSVEGEEEKLFF.

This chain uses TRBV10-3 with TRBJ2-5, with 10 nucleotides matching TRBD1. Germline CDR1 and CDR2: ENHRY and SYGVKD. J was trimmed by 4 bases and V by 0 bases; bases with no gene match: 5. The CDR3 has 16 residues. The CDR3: CAISESTGGGGETQYF. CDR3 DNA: TGTGCCATCAGTGAGTCGACAGGGGGCGGGGGAGAGACCCAGTACTTC.

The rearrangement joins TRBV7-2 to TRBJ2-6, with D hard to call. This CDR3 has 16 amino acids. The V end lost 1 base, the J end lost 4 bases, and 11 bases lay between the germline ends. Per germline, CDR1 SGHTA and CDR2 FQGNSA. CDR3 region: CASSLVFGIGANVLTF. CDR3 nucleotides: TGTGCCAGCAGCTTAGTGTTTGGGATCGGGGCCAACGTCCTGACTTTC.

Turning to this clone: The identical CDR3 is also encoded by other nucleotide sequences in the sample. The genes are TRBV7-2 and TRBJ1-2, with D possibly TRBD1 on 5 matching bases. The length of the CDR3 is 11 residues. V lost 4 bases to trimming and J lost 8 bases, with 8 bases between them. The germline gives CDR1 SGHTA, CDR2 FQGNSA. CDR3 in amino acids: CASSSGGGYTF. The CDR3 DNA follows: TGTGCCAGCAGCTCTGGGGGAGGCTACACCTTC.

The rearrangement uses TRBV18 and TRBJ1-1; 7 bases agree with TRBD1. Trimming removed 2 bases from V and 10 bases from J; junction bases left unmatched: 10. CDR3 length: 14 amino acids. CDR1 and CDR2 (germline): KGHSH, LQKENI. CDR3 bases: TGTGCCAGCTCACCATCAATGGAGGGGGCGGGAGCTTTCTTT. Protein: CASSPSMEGAGAFF.

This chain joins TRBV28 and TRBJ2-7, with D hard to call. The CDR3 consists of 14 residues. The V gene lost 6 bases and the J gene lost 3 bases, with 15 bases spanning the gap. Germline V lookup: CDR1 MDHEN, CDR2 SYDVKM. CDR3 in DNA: TGTGCCAGCAGCAGGACCCCGTCGGACTACGAGCAGTACTTC. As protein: CASSRTPSDYEQYF.

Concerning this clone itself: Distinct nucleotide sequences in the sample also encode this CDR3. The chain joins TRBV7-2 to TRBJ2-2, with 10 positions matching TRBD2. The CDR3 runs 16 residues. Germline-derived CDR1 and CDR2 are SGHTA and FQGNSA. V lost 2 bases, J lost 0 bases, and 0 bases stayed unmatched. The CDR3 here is CASSLLAGANTGELFF. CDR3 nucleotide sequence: TGTGCCAGCAGCTTACTAGCGGGAGCGAACACCGGGGAGCTGTTTTTT.

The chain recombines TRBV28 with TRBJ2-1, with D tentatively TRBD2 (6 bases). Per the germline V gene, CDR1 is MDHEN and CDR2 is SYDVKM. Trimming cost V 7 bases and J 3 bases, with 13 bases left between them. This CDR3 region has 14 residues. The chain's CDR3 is CASTPGTYYNEQFF. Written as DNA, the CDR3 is TGTGCCAGCACTCCCGGGACTTACTACAATGAGCAGTTCTTC.

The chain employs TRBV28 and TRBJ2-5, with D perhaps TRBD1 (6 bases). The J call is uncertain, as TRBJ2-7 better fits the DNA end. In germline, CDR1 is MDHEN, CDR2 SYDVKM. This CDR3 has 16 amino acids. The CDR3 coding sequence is TGTGCCAGCAGTTTACCACAGGGCGATCTAGTCTACGAGCAGTACTTC. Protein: CASSLPQGDLVYEQYF.

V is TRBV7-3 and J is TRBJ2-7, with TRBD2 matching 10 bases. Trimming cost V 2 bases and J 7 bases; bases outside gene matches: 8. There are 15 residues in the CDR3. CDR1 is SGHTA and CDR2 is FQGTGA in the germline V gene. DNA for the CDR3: TGTGCCAGCAGCTTATGGGCTAGCGGGAGTGAAGAGCAGTACTTC. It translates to CASSLWASGSEEQYF.

The CDR3 is CSVALLLNTEAFF. CDR3 nucleotides: TGCAGCGTTGCCCTCCTACTGAACACTGAAGCTTTCTTT. The chain employs TRBV29-1 and TRBJ1-1; no clear D. The V gene lost 4 bases and the J gene lost 0 bases, with 9 bases spanning the gap. This CDR3 is built from 13 residues. Germline lookup yields CDR1 SQVTM and CDR2 ANQGSEA.

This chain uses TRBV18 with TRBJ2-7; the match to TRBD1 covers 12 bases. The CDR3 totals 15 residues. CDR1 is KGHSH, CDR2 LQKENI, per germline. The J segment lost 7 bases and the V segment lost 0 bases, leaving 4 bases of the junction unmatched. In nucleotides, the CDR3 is TGTGCCAGCTCACCACCCGGGACAGGGGGCACTGAGCAGTACTTC. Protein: CASSPPGTGGTEQYF.

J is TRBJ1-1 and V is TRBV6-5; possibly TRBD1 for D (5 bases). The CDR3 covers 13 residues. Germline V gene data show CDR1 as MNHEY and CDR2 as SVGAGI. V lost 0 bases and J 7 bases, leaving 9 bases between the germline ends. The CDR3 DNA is TGTGCCAGCAGTTACTCGAGGGGCGGTGAAGCTTTCTTT. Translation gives CASSYSRGGEAFF.

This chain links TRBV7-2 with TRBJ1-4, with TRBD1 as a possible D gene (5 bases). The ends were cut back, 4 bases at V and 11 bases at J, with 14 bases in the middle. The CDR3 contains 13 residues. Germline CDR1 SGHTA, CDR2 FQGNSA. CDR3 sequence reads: CASSSPGLRKLFF. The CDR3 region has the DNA TGTGCCAGCAGCTCGCCGGGGCTAAGGAAACTGTTTTTT.

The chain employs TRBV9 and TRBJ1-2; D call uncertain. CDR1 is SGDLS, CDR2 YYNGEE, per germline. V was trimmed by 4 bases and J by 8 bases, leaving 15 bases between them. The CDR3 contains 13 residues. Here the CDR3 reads CASSQAGIRGYTF. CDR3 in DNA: TGTGCCAGCAGCCAAGCGGGTATTAGGGGCTACACCTTC. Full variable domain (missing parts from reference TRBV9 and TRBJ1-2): DSGVTQTPKHLITATGQRVTLRCSPRSGDLSVYWYQQSLDQGLQFLIQYYNGEERAKGNILERFSAQQFPDLHSELNLSSLELGDSALYFCASSQAGIRGYTFGSGTRLTVV.

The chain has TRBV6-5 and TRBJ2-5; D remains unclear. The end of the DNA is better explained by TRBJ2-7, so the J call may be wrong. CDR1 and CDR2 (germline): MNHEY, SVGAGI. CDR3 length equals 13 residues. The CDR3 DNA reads TGTGCCAGCAGTCGCCCCATCCCCTACGAGCAGTACTTC. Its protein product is CASSRPIPYEQYF.

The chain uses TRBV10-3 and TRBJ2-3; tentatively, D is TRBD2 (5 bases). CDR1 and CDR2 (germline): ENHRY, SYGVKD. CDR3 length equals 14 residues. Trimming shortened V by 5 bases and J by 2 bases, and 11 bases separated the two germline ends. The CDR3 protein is CAISFAEATDTQYF. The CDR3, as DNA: TGTGCCATCAGTTTTGCGGAGGCCACAGATACGCAGTATTTT.

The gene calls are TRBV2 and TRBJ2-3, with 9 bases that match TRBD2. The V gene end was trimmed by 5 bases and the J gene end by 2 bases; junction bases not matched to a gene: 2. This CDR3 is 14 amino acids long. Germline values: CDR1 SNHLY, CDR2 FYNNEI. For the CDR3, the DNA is TGTGCCAGCAGTTTAGCGGGGGCCACAGATACGCAGTATTTT. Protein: CASSLAGATDTQYF.

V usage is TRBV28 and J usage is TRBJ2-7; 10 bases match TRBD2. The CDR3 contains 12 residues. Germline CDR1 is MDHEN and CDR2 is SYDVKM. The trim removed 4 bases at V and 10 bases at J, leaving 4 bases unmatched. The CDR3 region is CASSSGTSDQYF. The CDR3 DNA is TGTGCCAGCAGTTCCGGGACTAGCGACCAGTACTTC.

In DNA form, the CDR3 reads TGTGCCAGCAGCTTGGCTCTCGGCGGGGGAGAGACCCAGTACTTC. This codes for CASSLALGGGETQYF. The chain has TRBV5-6 and TRBJ2-5; 7 bases match TRBD2. The germline gives CDR1 SGHDT, CDR2 YYEEEE. Trimming cost V 0 bases and J 4 bases; bases outside gene matches: 6. The CDR3 sequence is 15 residues long.